These T cell receptor beta chains were read from a single sample in a study of blood T cell repertoires in COVID-19. Profiled with immunoSEQ multiplex PCR; TCRdb holds only in-frame clones, not every one. The sample includes under 250,000 clones, 75% to 90% of them seen just once. What was sequenced was peripheral blood. The receptors were sampled from a woman aged 70-85 years with COVID-19, enrolled during active disease. Both conserved end residues are part of each CDR3. The D gene is left open where the match is weak. Size is omitted from some rows. Given values are once, few, many or a class for expanded clones.

. | TRBJ1-1 | . | TRBV28 | CASSYGTLNTEAFF | TGTGCCAGCAGCTACGGGACTCTGAACACTGAAGCTTTCTTT
TRBD2 | TRBJ2-1 | . | TRBV11-2 | CASSRKTSGRYKNNEQFF | TGTGCCAGCAGCCGAAAGACTAGCGGGAGGTACAAAAACAATGAGCAGTTCTTC
TRBD1 | TRBJ1-6 | . | TRBV30 | CAWSAGQDYSPLHF | TGTGCCTGGAGTGCCGGACAGGATTACTCACCCCTCCACTTT
. | TRBJ2-7 | . | TRBV28 | CASSRLGSKTYEQYF | TGTGCCAGCAGTCGCCTAGGTAGCAAAACCTACGAGCAGTACTTC
TRBD1 | TRBJ1-4 | few | TRBV7-9 | CASSGGQGAAINEKLFF | TGTGCCAGCAGCGGAGGACAGGGGGCAGCCATTAATGAAAAACTGTTTTTT
TRBD2 | TRBJ2-3 | . | TRBV6-1 | CASTQGTSGDTQYF | TGTGCCAGCACCCAGGGAACTAGCGGAGATACGCAGTATTTT
. | TRBJ2-7 | . | TRBV6-2/TRBV6-3 | CASSFQTDSYEQYF | TGTGCCAGCAGTTTTCAGACAGATTCCTACGAGCAGTACTTC
TRBD1 | TRBJ2-5 | . | TRBV5-1 | CASRPRTGSETQYF | TGCGCCAGCAGACCCAGGACAGGATCAGAGACCCAGTACTTC
TRBD2 | TRBJ2-3 | once | TRBV10-3 | CAIRGLAASTDTQYF | TGTGCCATTCGAGGACTAGCGGCTAGCACAGATACGCAGTATTTT
. | TRBJ2-7 | . | TRBV5-6 | CASSLGGQTYEQYF | TGTGCCAGCAGCCTGGGGGGACAGACCTACGAGCAGTACTTC
TRBD1 | TRBJ1-1 | . | TRBV18 | CASSRDRGQGSTEAFF | TGTGCCAGCTCACGTGACAGGGGGCAGGGGAGCACTGAAGCTTTCTTT
. | TRBJ2-2 | . | TRBV3-1/TRBV3-2 | CASSPDHRTNTGELFF | TGTGCCAGCAGTCCAGATCACAGAACGAACACCGGGGAGCTGTTTTTT
. | TRBJ2-1 | . | TRBV3-1/TRBV3-2 | CASSQVGRMKQFF | TGTGCCAGCAGCCAGGTTGGCAGAATGAAGCAGTTCTTC
. | TRBJ2-3 | . | TRBV27 | CASSLYQGGKTDTQYF | TGTGCCAGCAGTTTATATCAGGGGGGAAAGACAGATACGCAGTATTTT
. | TRBJ1-6 | few | TRBV4-1 | CASSQDLSSYNSPLHF | TGCGCCAGCAGCCAAGATCTGAGCTCCTATAATTCACCCCTCCACTTT
. | TRBJ2-7 | . | TRBV4-3 | CASSLEPTEYYEQYF | TGCGCCAGCAGCCTGGAACCGACAGAGTACTACGAGCAGTACTTC
TRBD2 | TRBJ2-1 | . | TRBV29-1 | CSVLLAGRYNEQFF | TGCAGCGTCCTACTAGCGGGCCGATACAATGAGCAGTTCTTC
. | TRBJ1-3 | . | TRBV10-1 | CASSESGSRVGGSGNTIYF | TGCGCCAGCAGTGAGTCAGGGTCCAGGGTTGGGGGGTCTGGAAACACCATATATTTT
. | TRBJ2-7 | few | TRBV28 | CASRGPDRSEQYF | TGTGCCAGCAGAGGCCCCGACAGGAGCGAGCAGTACTTC
TRBD1 | TRBJ1-3 | . | TRBV28 | CASSGITGTAQSDSGNTIYF | TGTGCCAGCAGTGGAATTACCGGGACAGCCCAATCCGACTCTGGAAACACCATATATTTT
TRBD1 | TRBJ1-6 | few | TRBV28 | CASSPGPGQIYYNSPLHF | TGTGCCAGCAGTCCAGGCCCGGGACAGATCTATTATAATTCACCCCTCCACTTT
. | TRBJ2-3 | few | TRBV20-1 | CSSGDTQYF | TGCAGTTCGGGGGATACGCAGTATTTT
. | TRBJ1-2 | few | TRBV5-8 | CASSLGQGLRSYGYTF | TGTGCCAGCAGCTTGGGTCAGGGGCTTCGATCCTATGGCTACACCTTC
. | TRBJ1-5 | . | TRBV19 | CASSIKNQPQHF | TGTGCCAGTAGTATCAAAAATCAGCCCCAGCATTTT
TRBD2 | TRBJ2-3 | . | TRBV10-3 | CAISVTAGFTDTQYF | TGTGCCATCAGTGTCACAGCGGGGTTCACAGATACGCAGTATTTT
. | TRBJ1-2 | . | TRBV28 | CASSLGRQSYGYTF | TGTGCCAGCAGTTTAGGTAGACAGAGCTATGGCTACACCTTC
. | TRBJ1-2 | . | TRBV6-2/TRBV6-3 | CASSPLAGLRLGYTF | TGTGCCAGCAGTCCGCTTGCAGGTCTCCGTCTTGGCTACACCTTC
TRBD2 | TRBJ2-3 | . | TRBV30 | CAWGTSATDTQYF | TGTGCCTGGGGGACTAGCGCTACAGATACGCAGTATTTT